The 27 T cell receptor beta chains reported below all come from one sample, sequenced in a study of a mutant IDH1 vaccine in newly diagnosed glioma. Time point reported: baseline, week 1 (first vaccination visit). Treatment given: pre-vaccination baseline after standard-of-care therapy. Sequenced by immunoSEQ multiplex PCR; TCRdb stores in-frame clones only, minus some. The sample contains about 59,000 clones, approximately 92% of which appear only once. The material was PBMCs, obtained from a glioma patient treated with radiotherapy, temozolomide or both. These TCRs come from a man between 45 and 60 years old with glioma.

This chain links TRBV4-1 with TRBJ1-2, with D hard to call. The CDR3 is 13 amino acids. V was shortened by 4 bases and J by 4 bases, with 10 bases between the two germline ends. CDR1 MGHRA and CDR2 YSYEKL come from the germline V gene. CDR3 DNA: TGCGCCAGCAGCCTAACAGCGATCTATGGCTACACCTTC. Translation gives CASSLTAIYGYTF.

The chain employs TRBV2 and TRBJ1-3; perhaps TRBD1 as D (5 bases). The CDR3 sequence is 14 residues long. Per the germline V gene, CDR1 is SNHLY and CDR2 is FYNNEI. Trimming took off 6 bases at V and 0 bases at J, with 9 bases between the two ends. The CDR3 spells CASRGPSSGNTIYF. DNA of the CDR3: TGTGCCAGCAGGGGACCCAGCTCTGGAAACACCATATATTTT.

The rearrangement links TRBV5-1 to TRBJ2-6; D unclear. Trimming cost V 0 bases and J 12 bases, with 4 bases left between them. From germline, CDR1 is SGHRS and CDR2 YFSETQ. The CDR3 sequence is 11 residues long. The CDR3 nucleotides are TGCGCCAGCAGCTTGGAGGGCGTCCTGACTTTC. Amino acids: CASSLEGVLTF.

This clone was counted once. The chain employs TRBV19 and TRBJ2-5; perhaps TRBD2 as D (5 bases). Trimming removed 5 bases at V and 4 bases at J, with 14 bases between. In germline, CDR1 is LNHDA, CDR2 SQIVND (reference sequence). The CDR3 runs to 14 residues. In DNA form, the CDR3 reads TGTGCCAGTAGTCCTCGCGGCCGGGGAGAGACCCAGTACTTC. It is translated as CASSPRGRGETQYF.

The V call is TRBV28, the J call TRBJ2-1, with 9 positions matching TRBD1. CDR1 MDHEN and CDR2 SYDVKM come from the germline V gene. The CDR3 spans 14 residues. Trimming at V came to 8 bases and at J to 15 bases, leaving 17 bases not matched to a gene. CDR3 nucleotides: TGTGCCAGCCTCCAGGGACAGGGCCTGGAGAATAGGTTCTTC. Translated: CASLQGQGLENRFF.

The CDR3: CASSLNGQGGQPQHF. As DNA, the CDR3 is TGTGCCAGCAGCCTTAATGGGCAGGGCGGGCAGCCCCAGCATTTT. This chain connects TRBV7-6 to TRBJ1-5; D perhaps matches TRBD1 (5 bases). CDR1 SGHVS and CDR2 FNYEAQ come from the germline V gene. The CDR3 totals 15 residues. V was pared by 5 bases and J by 7 bases, with 18 bases between.

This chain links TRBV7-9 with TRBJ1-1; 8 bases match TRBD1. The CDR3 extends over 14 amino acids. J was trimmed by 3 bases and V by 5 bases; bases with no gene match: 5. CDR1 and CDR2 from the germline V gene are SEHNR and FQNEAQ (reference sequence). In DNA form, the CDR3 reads TGTGCCAGCAGCGTTACAGGGGGGGACACTGAAGCTTTCTTT. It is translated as CASSVTGGDTEAFF.

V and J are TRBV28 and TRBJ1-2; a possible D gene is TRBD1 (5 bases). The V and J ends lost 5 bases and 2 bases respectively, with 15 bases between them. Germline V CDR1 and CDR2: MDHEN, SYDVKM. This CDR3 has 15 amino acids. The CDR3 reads CASSKPMGGNYGYTF. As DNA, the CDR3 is TGTGCCAGCAGTAAACCGATGGGGGGAAACTATGGCTACACCTTC.

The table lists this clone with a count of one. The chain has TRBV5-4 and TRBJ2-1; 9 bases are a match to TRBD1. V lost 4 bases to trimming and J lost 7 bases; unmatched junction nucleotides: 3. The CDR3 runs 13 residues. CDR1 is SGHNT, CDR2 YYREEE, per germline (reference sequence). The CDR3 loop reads CASSPGTGNEQFF. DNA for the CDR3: TGTGCCAGCAGCCCAGGGACAGGGAATGAGCAGTTCTTC.

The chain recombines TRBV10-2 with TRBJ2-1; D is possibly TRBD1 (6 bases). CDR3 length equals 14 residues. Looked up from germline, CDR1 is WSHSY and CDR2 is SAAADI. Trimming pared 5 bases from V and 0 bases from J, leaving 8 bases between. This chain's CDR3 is CASSWTVSYNEQFF. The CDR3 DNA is TGCGCCAGCAGTTGGACAGTCTCCTACAATGAGCAGTTCTTC.

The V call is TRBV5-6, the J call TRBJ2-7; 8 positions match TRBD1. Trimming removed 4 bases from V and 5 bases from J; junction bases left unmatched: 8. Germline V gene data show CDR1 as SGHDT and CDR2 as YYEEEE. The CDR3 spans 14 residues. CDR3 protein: CASSPDRGWNEQYF. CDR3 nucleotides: TGTGCCAGCAGCCCTGACAGGGGCTGGAACGAGCAGTACTTC.

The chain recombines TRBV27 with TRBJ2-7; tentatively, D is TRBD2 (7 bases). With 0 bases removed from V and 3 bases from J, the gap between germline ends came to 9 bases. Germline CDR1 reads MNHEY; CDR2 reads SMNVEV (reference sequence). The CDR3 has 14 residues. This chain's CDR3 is CASSLSRGGYEQYF. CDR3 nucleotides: TGTGCCAGCAGTTTATCGAGGGGGGGCTACGAGCAGTACTTC.

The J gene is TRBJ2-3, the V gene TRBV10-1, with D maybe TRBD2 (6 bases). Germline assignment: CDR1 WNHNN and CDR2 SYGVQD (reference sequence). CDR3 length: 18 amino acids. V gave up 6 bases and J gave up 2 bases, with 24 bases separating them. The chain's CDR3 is CASRFNRDSLMPTDTQYF. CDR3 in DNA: TGCGCCAGCAGGTTTAATCGGGACTCTCTGATGCCCACAGATACGCAGTATTTT.

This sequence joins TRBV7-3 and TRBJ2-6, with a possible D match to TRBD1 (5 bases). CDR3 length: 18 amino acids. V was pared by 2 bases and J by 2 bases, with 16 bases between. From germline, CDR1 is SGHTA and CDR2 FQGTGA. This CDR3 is CASSLWGAGSAGANVLTF. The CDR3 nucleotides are TGTGCCAGCAGCTTATGGGGCGCCGGATCGGCTGGGGCCAACGTCCTGACTTTC.

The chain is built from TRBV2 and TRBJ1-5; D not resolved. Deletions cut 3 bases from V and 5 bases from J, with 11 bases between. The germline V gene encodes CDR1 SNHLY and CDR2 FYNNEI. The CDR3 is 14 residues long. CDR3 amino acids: CASSETRADQPQHF. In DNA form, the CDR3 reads TGTGCCAGCAGTGAGACGAGGGCCGATCAGCCCCAGCATTTT.

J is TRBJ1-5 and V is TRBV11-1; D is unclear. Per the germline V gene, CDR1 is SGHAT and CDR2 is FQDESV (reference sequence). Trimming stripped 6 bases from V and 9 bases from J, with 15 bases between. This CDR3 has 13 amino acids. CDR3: CASSQTSVGPQHF. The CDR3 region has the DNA TGTGCCAGCAGTCAGACTTCAGTAGGGCCCCAGCATTTT. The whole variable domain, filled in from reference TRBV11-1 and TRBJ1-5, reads EAEVAQSPRYKITEKSQAVAFWCDPISGHATLYWYRQILGQGPELLVQFQDESVVDDSQLPKDRFSAERLKGVDSTLKIQPAELGDSAMYLCASSQTSVGPQHFGDGTRLSIL.

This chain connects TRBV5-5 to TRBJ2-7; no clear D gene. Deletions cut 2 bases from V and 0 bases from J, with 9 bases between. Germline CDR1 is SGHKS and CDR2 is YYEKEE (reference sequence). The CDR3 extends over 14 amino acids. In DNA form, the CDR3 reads TGTGCCAGCAGCTTTCGTGGGCTCTCCTACGAGCAGTACTTC. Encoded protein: CASSFRGLSYEQYF.

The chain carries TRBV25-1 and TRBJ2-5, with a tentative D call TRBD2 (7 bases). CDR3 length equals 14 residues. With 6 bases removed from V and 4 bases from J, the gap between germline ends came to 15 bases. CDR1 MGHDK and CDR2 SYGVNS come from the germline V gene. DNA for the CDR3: TGTGCCAGCAGCTTAACGGGGGGCGGAGAGACCCAGTACTTC. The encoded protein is CASSLTGGGETQYF.

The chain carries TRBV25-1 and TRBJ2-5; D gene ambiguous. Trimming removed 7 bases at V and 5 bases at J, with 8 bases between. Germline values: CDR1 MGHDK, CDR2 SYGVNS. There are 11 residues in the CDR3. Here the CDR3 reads CASTSWETQYF. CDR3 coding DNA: TGTGCCAGCACCTCCTGGGAGACCCAGTACTTC. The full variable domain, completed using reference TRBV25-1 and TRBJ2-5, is EADIYQTPRYLVIGTGKKITLECSQTMGHDKMYWYQQDPGMELHLIHYSYGVNSTEKGDLSSESTVSRIRTEHFPLTLESARPSHTSQYLCASTSWETQYFGPGTRLLVL.

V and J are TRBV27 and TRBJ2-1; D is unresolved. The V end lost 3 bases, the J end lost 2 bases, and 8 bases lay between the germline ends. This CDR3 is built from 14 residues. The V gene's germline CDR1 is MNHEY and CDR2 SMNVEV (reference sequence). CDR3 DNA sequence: TGTGCCAGCAGTTTGGGCTTTGCCTACAATGAGCAGTTCTTC. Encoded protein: CASSLGFAYNEQFF.

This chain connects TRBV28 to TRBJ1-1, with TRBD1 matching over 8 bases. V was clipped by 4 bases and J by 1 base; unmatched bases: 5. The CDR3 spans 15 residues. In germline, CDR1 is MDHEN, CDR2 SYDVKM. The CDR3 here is CASSSTTGENTEAFF. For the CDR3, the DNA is TGTGCCAGCAGTTCGACGACAGGGGAGAACACTGAAGCTTTCTTT.

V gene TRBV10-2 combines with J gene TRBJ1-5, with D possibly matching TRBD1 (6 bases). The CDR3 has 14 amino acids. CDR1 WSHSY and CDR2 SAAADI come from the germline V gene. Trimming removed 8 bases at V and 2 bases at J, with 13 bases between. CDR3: CASAEGHRNQPQHF. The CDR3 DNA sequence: TGCGCCAGCGCAGAGGGACACCGCAATCAGCCCCAGCATTTT.

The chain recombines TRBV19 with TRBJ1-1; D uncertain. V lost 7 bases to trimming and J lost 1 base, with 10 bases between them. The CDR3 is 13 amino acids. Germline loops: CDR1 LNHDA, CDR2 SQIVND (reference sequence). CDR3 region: CASKMPSNTEAFF. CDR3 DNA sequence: TGTGCCAGTAAGATGCCCTCGAACACTGAAGCTTTCTTT.

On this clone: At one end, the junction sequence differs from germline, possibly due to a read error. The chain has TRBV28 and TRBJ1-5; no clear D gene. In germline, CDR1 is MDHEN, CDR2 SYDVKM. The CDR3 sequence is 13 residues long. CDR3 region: CASSFFLGQPQHF. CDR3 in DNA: TGTGCCAGTAGTTTCTTCTTGGGTCAGCCCCAGCATTTT.

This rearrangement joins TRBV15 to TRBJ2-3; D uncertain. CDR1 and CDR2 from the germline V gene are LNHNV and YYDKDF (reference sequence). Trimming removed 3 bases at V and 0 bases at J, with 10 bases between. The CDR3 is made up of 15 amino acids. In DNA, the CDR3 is TGTGCCACCAGCAGTGTGGCCCTTAGCACAGATACGCAGTATTTT. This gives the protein CATSSVALSTDTQYF.

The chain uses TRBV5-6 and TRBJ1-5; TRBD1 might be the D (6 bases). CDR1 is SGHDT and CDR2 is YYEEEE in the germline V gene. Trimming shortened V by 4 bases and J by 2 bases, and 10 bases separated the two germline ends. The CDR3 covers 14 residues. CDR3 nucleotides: TGTGCCAGCAGCGCCCGGACAGGCAATCAGCCCCAGCATTTT. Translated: CASSARTGNQPQHF.

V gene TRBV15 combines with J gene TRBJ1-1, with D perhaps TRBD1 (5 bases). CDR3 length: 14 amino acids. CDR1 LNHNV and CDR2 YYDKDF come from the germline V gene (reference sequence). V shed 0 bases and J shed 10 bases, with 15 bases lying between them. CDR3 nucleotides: TGTGCCACCAGCAGAGATCGAGGGGAGGGCTTAGCTTTCTTT. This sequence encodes CATSRDRGEGLAFF. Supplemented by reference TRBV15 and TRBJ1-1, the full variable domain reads DAMVIQNPRYQVTQFGKPVTLSCSQTLNHNVMYWYQQKSSQAPKLLFHYYDKDFNNEADTPDNFQSRRPNTSFCFLDIRSPGLGDTAMYLCATSRDRGEGLAFFGQGTRLTVV.